Following are 16 T cell receptor beta chains from one sample sequenced in a study of T cell responses to AZD1222 COVID-19 vaccine. Produced via immunoSEQ multiplex PCR; TCRdb's table is partial and in-frame only. The table has some 140,000 clones, around 90% seen once. The material sequenced was peripheral blood, taken on day 0 of AZD1222 vaccination. Receptor source: an adult in good health.

The chain employs TRBV5-8 and TRBJ2-7; no clear D gene. Germline V gene lookup returns CDR1 SGHTS and CDR2 YDEGEE. The V gene lost 4 bases and the J gene lost 3 bases, with 14 bases spanning the gap. This CDR3 is 14 amino acids long. This CDR3 reads CASSPLGGIYEQYF. DNA of the CDR3: TGTGCCAGCAGCCCCCTGGGCGGTATCTACGAGCAGTACTTC. The full variable domain, rest sourced from reference TRBV5-8 and TRBJ2-7, is EAGVTQSPTHLIKTRGQQATLRCSPISGHTSVYWYQQALGLGLQFLLWYDEGEERNRGNFPPRFSGRQFPNYSSELNVNALELEDSALYLCASSPLGGIYEQYFGPGTRLTVT.

This clone was observed a single time. The V and J genes are TRBV11-3 and TRBJ1-1; D is uncertain. Trimming removed 0 bases from V and 1 base from J, with 3 bases in between. The CDR3 loop spans 13 amino acids. Germline CDR1 reads SGHNT; CDR2 reads YENEEA. The CDR3 region has the DNA TGTGCCAGCAGCTTAGAGGGGAACACTGAAGCTTTCTTT. It yields the protein CASSLEGNTEAFF.

This chain links TRBV27 with TRBJ1-5, with a tentative D call TRBD1 (6 bases). Germline values: CDR1 MNHEY, CDR2 SMNVEV (reference sequence). Trimming took 5 bases from V and 3 from J, leaving 11 bases between them. The CDR3 is 14 amino acids. The CDR3 region is CASSVNRVNQPQHF. CDR3 sequence (DNA): TGTGCCAGCAGTGTAAACAGGGTCAATCAGCCCCAGCATTTT.

V gene TRBV29-1 combines with J gene TRBJ1-2, with 8 bases aligning to TRBD1. Germline CDR1 is SQVTM and CDR2 is ANQGSEA. V was pared by 1 base and J by 4 bases, with 5 bases of the junction left unmatched. There are 14 residues in the CDR3. This CDR3 is CSVEGTGPLYGYTF. CDR3 bases: TGCAGCGTTGAAGGGACAGGGCCCCTCTATGGCTACACCTTC.

The CDR3 nucleotides are TGCAGCGTTGGACACGGGACAGGCGGTGAGCAGTACTTC. Its translation: CSVGHGTGGEQYF. The chain has TRBV29-1 and TRBJ2-7; 8 bases are shared with TRBD1. The germline CDR1 and CDR2 sequences are SQVTM and ANQGSEA. V lost 4 bases to trimming and J lost 7 bases; unmatched junction nucleotides: 9. This CDR3 is built from 13 residues.

V is TRBV28 and J is TRBJ2-7; 12 bases map to TRBD2. The germline gives CDR1 MDHEN, CDR2 SYDVKM. V shed 5 bases, J shed 4 bases, and the junction held 9 bases outside the gene matches. The CDR3 is made up of 16 amino acids. The CDR3 DNA reads as TGTGCCAGCAGTGTAATGACTAGCGGGAGAGTGTACGAGCAGTACTTC. This codes for CASSVMTSGRVYEQYF.

The CDR3: CASSPIGVNTEAFF. The CDR3 region has the DNA TGTGCCAGCAGCCCCATTGGGGTTAACACTGAAGCTTTCTTT. This chain connects TRBV9 to TRBJ1-1; no firm D call. Between the trimmed V and J ends, which lost 4 bases and 2 bases, there was a span of 12 bases. Germline-derived CDR1 and CDR2 are SGDLS and YYNGEE. This CDR3 comprises 14 residues.

The J gene is TRBJ1-5, the V gene TRBV20-1, with a tentative D call TRBD1 (5 bases). Germline CDR1 DFQATT, CDR2 SNEGSKA (reference sequence). The CDR3 length is 11 residues. Deletions cut 6 bases from V and 7 bases from J, with 10 bases between. The CDR3 is CSARAAQPQHF. The CDR3 nucleotides read TGCAGTGCCAGGGCAGCCCAGCCCCAGCATTTT.

There are a few counts of this clone. CDR3 in amino acids: CASSLGASGRALSSYNEQFF. CDR3 bases: TGCGCCAGCAGCTTGGGAGCTAGCGGGAGGGCCCTGAGCTCCTACAATGAGCAGTTCTTC. This chain connects TRBV5-1 to TRBJ2-1; 12 nucleotides match TRBD2. Looked up from germline, CDR1 is SGHRS and CDR2 is YFSETQ. Trimming removed 0 bases from V and 0 bases from J; junction bases left unmatched: 10. This CDR3 comprises 20 residues.

The rearrangement joins TRBV28 to TRBJ2-5; 7 nucleotides line up with TRBD1. The CDR3 has 14 amino acids. CDR1 MDHEN and CDR2 SYDVKM come from the germline V gene. V was pared by 6 bases and J by 4 bases, with 8 bases of the junction left unmatched. CDR3 sequence reads: CASSDRDVPETQYF. The CDR3 DNA reads TGTGCCAGCAGCGACAGGGATGTTCCAGAGACCCAGTACTTC.

CDR3 region: CASSYSMMGITDTQYF. The CDR3 region has the DNA TGTGCCAGCAGTTACTCGATGATGGGGATCACAGATACGCAGTATTTT. The J gene is TRBJ2-3, the V gene TRBV6-5; D gene uncertain. This CDR3 region has 16 residues. Trimming pared 0 bases from V and 2 bases from J, leaving 12 bases between. Germline-derived CDR1 and CDR2 are MNHEY and SVGAGI.

The V gene is TRBV4-1, the J gene TRBJ1-5; a weak D match, TRBD1 (5 bases). This CDR3 region has 16 residues. Looked up from germline, CDR1 is MGHRA and CDR2 is YSYEKL. The V end was cut by 4 bases, the J end by 4 bases, with 17 bases between. CDR3 DNA: TGCGCCAGCAGCCCTTCCCTCTCTAGGGGAAATCAGCCCCAGCATTTT. It specifies CASSPSLSRGNQPQHF.

The CDR3 region is CASSQVSASGRAHEQFF. The CDR3, as DNA: TGCGCCAGCAGCCAAGTCTCGGCTAGCGGGAGGGCCCATGAGCAGTTCTTC. The V call is TRBV4-3, the J call TRBJ2-1, with 12 bases identical to TRBD2. The ends lost 1 base at V and 8 bases at J; junction bases unmatched: 9. Germline CDR1 reads LGHNA; CDR2 reads YSLEER. This CDR3 region has 17 residues.

The chain combines TRBV7-9 with TRBJ2-7; TRBD1 aligns across 7 bases. The J segment lost 5 bases and the V segment lost 5 bases, leaving 9 bases of the junction unmatched. There are 14 residues in the CDR3. Germline assignment: CDR1 SEHNR and CDR2 FQNEAQ (reference sequence). The CDR3 sequence is CASSLHGQANEQYF. CDR3 coding DNA: TGTGCCAGCAGCCTTCATGGACAGGCGAACGAGCAGTACTTC.

This clone was recorded many times. This chain joins TRBV4-3 and TRBJ2-1, with TRBD1 as a possible D gene (5 bases). V lost 0 bases and J 6 bases, leaving 12 bases between the germline ends. The CDR3 runs 15 residues. Germline V CDR1 and CDR2: LGHNA, YSLEER. DNA of the CDR3: TGCGCCAGCAGCCAAGATGTAGGGGCCGGCAATGAGCAGTTCTTC. Translating it yields CASSQDVGAGNEQFF.

This chain connects TRBV27 to TRBJ2-1, with D unresolved. The V gene's germline CDR1 is MNHEY and CDR2 SMNVEV (reference sequence). V shed 1 base and J shed 0 bases, with 13 bases lying between them. This CDR3 has 17 amino acids. CDR3 sequence: CASSLYPDVSSYNEQFF. The CDR3 DNA sequence: TGTGCCAGCAGTTTATACCCGGACGTCAGCTCCTACAATGAGCAGTTCTTC.